Listed here are 5 T cell receptor beta chains from one sample, sequenced in a study of T-cell reconstitution after alpha-beta-depleted transplantation in children. The library targeted TCRbeta and was prepared with unique molecular identifiers. TCRdb reanalysed the PCR reads using MiXCR and keeps one entry per CDR3 protein. The sample gives almost 600,000 distinct CDR3 sequences, 27% of which show up once; less than 40% is in the top ten. The sample was PBMCs, taken before TCRalphabeta/CD19-depleted stem cell transplant. The receptor source for this set is a boy under three years old with Wiskott-Aldrich syndrome, due to receive a stem cell transplant.

J is TRBJ2-3 and V is TRBV9; D perhaps matches TRBD2 (6 bases). Trimming took off 2 bases at V and 3 bases at J, with 16 bases between the two ends. Germline V lookup: CDR1 SGDLS, CDR2 YYNGEE. There are 16 residues in the CDR3. CDR3 amino acids: CASSVGKRALTDTQYF. CDR3 coding DNA: TGTGCCAGCAGCGTGGGAAAGCGGGCTCTTACAGATACGCAGTATTTT.

This clonotype occurred a few times. The chain links TRBV24-1 to TRBJ2-2; D is undetermined. The CDR3 extends over 14 amino acids. The V and J ends lost 5 bases and 0 bases respectively, with 6 bases between them. The germline V gene encodes CDR1 KGHDR and CDR2 SFDVKD. CDR3 in amino acids: CATSGPTNTGELFF. Written as DNA, the CDR3 is TGTGCCACCAGTGGGCCGACGAACACCGGGGAGCTGTTTTTT.

This clonotype has only a few counts. The genes are TRBV20-1 and TRBJ2-3, with D unclear. This CDR3 has 17 amino acids. Trimming removed 2 bases at V and 2 bases at J, with 20 bases between. Germline CDR1 is DFQATT and CDR2 is SNEGSKA (reference sequence). The CDR3 nucleotides read TGCAGTGCTAGAAGAGGTGGTGGCCTCCTAACCACAGATACGCAGTATTTT. Residues: CSARRGGGLLTTDTQYF.

The V and J genes are TRBV12-3 or TRBV12-4 and TRBJ2-4, with D possibly matching TRBD2 (5 bases). The V end lost 4 bases, the J end lost 7 bases, and 11 bases lay between the germline ends. The CDR3 contains 13 residues. DNA for the CDR3: TGTGCCAGCAGTTCGGGATCGTGGAACATTCAGTACTTC. Its translation: CASSSGSWNIQYF.

This clonotype was seen only a few times. The rearrangement joins TRBV5-1 to TRBJ2-3, with 16 bases identical to TRBD2. CDR3 length: 21 amino acids. With V trimmed by 3 bases and J by 4 bases, 17 bases remained unmatched. Germline CDR1 is SGHRS and CDR2 is YFSETQ. The CDR3 DNA is TGCGCCAGCAGCTGGGGACTAGCGGGAGGGCGTCACCGCACGAGTCCAGATACGCAGTATTTT. Amino acids: CASSWGLAGGRHRTSPDTQYF.